This T cell receptor beta chain stems from a study of sequential checkpoint blockade in melanoma. On the study more broadly: Maintenance nivolumab came after either treatment sequence.

Treatment described: randomized to nivolumab then ipilimumab (arm A) or the reverse (arm B). The data were produced by immunoSEQ multiplex PCR, yet TCRdb's version contains in-frame clones alone and is incomplete. The data contain approximately 2,000 clones, about half of them seen just once; the ten biggest clones take up about a quarter. This CDR3 comprises 13 residues. Germline V CDR1 and CDR2: SNHLY, FYNNEI. The chain employs TRBV2 and TRBJ2-5, with TRBD1 matching 9 bases. The end of the DNA is better explained by TRBJ2-7, so the J call may be wrong. The source of this sequence is a human patient with melanoma. Some clones in this sample may be carry-over from other donors' samples. Sample: CD8+ T cells sorted from blood (inferred from file names), taken from a patient given nivolumab and ipilimumab in sequence. CDR3 sequence reads: CASRTGGSYEQYF. The CDR3 DNA follows: TGTGCCAGCAGGACAGGGGGCTCCTACGAGCAGTACTTC.